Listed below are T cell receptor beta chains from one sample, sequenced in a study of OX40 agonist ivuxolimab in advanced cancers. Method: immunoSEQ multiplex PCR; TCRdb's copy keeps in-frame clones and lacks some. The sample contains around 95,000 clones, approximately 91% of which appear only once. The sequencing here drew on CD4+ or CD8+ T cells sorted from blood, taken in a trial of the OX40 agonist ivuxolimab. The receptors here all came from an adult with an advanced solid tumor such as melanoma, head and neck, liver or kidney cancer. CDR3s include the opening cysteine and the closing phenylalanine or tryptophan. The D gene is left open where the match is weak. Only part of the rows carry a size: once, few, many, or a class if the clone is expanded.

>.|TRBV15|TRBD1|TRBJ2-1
TGTGCCACCAGCAGCCGGGACAGGCCCTACAATGAGCAGTTCTTC
CATSSRDRPYNEQFF
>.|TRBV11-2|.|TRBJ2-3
TGTGCCAGCAGCTTAAACTCCGGGACGTGGCCAGATACGCAGTATTTT
CASSLNSGTWPDTQYF
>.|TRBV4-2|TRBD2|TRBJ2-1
TGTGCCAGCAGCCAAGATCCGGCTAGCGGGGGGGGTAAGAGGGATGAGCAGTTCTTC
CASSQDPASGGGKRDEQFF
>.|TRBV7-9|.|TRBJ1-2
TGTGCCAGCAGCTTAGCGCGGGCGTCTAACTATGGCTACACCTTC
CASSLARASNYGYTF
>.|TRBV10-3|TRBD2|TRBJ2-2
TGTGCCACGTCGTATTTTGTTAGCGGGAGACTTTCGGCCGGGGAGCTGTTTTTT
CATSYFVSGRLSAGELFF
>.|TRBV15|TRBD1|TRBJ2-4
TGTGCCACCAGCAGAATGGGACAGGGTCTAGCCAAAAACATTCAGTACTTC
CATSRMGQGLAKNIQYF
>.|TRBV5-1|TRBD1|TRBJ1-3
TGCGCCAGCCGGCGGACGGCGGCTCGGACAGGGACCCTTCGACCTGGAAACACCATATATTTT
CASRRTAARTGTLRPGNTIYF
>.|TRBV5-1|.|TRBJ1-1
TGCGCCAGCAGCTTGCCTACCGCGGGGCGAGCTTTCTTT
CASSLPTAGRAFF
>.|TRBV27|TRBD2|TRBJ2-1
TGTGCCAGCAGTTTATCGGGTCGACTAGCGGGAGTCATGAATGAGCAGTTCTTC
CASSLSGRLAGVMNEQFF
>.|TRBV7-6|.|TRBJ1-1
TGTGCCAGCAGCCCGTGGGGTGGGACTGAAGCTTTCTTT
CASSPWGGTEAFF
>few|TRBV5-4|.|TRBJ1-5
TGTGCCAGCAGCCGACTAGAGGACAGCAATCAGCCCCAGCATTTT
CASSRLEDSNQPQHF
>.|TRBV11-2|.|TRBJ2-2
TGTGCCAGCAGCCGAGCCGGGGAGCTGTTTTTT
CASSRAGELFF
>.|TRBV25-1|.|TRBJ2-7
TGTGCCAGCAGTGACGGGCGGGGTAACTCCTACGAGCAGTACTTC
CASSDGRGNSYEQYF
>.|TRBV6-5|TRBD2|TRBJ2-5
TGTGCCAGCAGTTACTCGAGTAGCGGGGGAGGAGAGACCCAGTACTTC
CASSYSSSGGGETQYF
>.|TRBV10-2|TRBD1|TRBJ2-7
TGCGCCAGCACCCCGACAGGGGGGAAAGCCTACGAGCAGTACTTC
CASTPTGGKAYEQYF
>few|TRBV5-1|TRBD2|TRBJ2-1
TGCGCCAGCAGCTTGGGACTAGCGGGAGGACTGGGATCCTACAATGAGCAGTTCTTC
CASSLGLAGGLGSYNEQFF
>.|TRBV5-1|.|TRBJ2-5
TGCGCCAGCAGGATAAAGCCCGGGGAGACCCAGTACTTC
CASRIKPGETQYF
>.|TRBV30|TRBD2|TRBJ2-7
TGTGCCTGGAGTGTACCTAGCGGGGGGCCCAAACCCCTCGGGGAGCAGTACTTC
CAWSVPSGGPKPLGEQYF
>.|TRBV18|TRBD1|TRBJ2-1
TGTGCCAGCTCACTCCAGACAGGGATCGATGAGCAGTTCTTC
CASSLQTGIDEQFF
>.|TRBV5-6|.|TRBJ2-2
TGTGCCAGCAGCTTGGGATCAGGGCGTTCCACCGGGGAGCTGTTTTTT
CASSLGSGRSTGELFF
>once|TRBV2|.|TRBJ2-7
TGTGCCAGCAGTGAAATAGGGGAATACGAGCAGTACTTC
CASSEIGEYEQYF
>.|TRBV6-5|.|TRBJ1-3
TGTGCCAGCAGAGTCGGAAACACCATATATTTT
CASRVGNTIYF
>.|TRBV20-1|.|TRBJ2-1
TGCAGTGCTCGGACGGAGATCGAGCAGTTCTTC
CSARTEIEQFF
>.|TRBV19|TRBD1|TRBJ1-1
TGTGCCAGTAGTAAGACCACAGGGGGTAAGATGAACACTGAAGCTTTCTTT
CASSKTTGGKMNTEAFF
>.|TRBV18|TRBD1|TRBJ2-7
TGTGCCAGCTCTCTGGGACAGGGGGCGGTCTCCTACGAGCAGTACTTC
CASSLGQGAVSYEQYF
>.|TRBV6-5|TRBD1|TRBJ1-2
TGTGCCAGCAGTTACTCGACAGGGGGTGGCTACACCTTC
CASSYSTGGGYTF
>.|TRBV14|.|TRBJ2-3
TGTGCCAGCGGTCCCCAAGGGACGCAGTATTTT
CASGPQGTQYF
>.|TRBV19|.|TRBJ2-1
TGTGCCAGTAGTGAGCAACTAGCCTCCTACAATGAGCAGTTCTTC
CASSEQLASYNEQFF
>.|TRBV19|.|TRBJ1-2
TGTGCCAGTACCCGCGCCGTTCACTATGGCTACACCTTC
CASTRAVHYGYTF
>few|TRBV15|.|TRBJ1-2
TGTGCCACCAGCAGAGATCCAGCGGTTCCCCGCGATGGCTACACCTTC
CATSRDPAVPRDGYTF
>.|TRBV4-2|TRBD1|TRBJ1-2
TGTGCCAGCAGCCAAGCGGACAGGACCTATGGCTACACCTTC
CASSQADRTYGYTF
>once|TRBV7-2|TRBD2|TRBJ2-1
TGTGCCAGCAGCTTAGTTAGCGGGAGCTACAATGAGCAGTTCTTC
CASSLVSGSYNEQFF
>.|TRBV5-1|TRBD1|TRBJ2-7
TGCGCCAGCAGCATCCGGGACAGGGGCTACGAGCAGTACTTC
CASSIRDRGYEQYF